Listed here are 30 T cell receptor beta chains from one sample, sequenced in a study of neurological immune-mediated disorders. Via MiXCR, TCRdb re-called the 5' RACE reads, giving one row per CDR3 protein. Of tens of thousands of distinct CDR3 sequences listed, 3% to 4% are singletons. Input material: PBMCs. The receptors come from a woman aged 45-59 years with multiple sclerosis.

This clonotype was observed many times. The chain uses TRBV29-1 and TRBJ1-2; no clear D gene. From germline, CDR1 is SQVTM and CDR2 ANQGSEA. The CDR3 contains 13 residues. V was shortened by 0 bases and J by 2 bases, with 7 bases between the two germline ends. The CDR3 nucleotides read TGCAGCGTTGAAGATCCAAGAAACTATGGCTACACCTTC. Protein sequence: CSVEDPRNYGYTF.

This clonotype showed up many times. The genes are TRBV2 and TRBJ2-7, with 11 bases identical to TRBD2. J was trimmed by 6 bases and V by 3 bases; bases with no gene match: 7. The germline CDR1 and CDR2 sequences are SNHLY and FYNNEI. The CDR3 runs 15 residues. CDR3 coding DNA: TGTGCCAGCAGTGATTCTAGCGGGAGGTTAGGCGAGCAGTACTTC. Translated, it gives CASSDSSGRLGEQYF.

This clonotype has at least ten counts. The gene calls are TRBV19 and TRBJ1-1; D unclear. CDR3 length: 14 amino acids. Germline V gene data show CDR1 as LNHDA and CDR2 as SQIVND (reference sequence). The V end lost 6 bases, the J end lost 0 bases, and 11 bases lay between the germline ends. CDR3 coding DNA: TGTGCCAGTAGGTTGGCGGGGATGAACACTGAAGCTTTCTTT. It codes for CASRLAGMNTEAFF.

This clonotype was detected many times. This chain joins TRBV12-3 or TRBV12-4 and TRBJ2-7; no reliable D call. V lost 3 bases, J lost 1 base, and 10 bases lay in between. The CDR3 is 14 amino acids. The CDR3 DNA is TGTGCCAGCAGTTTTAGCTCCGGATCCTACGAGCAGTACTTC. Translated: CASSFSSGSYEQYF.

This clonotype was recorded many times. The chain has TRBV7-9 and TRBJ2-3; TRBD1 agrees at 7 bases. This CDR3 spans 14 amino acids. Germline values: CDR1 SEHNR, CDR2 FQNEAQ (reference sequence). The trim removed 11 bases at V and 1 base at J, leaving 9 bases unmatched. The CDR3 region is CASRQGRGTDTQYF. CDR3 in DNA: TGTGCCTCACGACAGGGAAGGGGCACAGATACGCAGTATTTT.

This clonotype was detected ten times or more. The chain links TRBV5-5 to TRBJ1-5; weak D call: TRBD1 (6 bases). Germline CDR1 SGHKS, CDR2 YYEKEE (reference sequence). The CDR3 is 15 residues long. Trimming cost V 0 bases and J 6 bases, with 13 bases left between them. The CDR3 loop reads CASSLVDSSGQPQHF. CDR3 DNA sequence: TGTGCCAGCAGCTTGGTGGACAGTTCGGGTCAGCCCCAGCATTTT.

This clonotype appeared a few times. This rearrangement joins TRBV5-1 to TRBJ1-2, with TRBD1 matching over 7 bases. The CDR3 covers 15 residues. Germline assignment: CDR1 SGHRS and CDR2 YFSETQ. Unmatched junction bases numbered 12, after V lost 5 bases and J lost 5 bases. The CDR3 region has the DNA TGCGCCAGCAGACCATCGACGACAGGGCCATATGGCTACACCTTC. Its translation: CASRPSTTGPYGYTF.

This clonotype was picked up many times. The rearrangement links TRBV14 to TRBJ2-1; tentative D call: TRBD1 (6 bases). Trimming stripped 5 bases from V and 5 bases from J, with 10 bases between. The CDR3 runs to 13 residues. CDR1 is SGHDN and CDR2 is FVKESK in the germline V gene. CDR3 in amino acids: CASSENRDNEQFF. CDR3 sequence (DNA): TGTGCCAGCAGCGAAAACAGGGACAATGAGCAGTTCTTC.

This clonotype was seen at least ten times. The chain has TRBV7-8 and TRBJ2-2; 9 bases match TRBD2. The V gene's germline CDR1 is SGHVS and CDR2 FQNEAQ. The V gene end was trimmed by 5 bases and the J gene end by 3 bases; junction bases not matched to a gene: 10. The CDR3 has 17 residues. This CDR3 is CASSPRLAEIYTGELFF. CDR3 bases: TGTGCCAGCAGCCCCCGACTAGCGGAGATTTACACCGGGGAGCTGTTTTTT.

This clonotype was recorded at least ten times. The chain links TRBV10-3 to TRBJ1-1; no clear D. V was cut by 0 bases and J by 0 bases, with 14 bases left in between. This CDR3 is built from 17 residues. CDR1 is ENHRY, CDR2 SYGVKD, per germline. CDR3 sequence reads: CAISESRQADMNTEAFF. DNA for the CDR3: TGTGCCATCAGTGAGTCGCGGCAGGCAGACATGAACACTGAAGCTTTCTTT.

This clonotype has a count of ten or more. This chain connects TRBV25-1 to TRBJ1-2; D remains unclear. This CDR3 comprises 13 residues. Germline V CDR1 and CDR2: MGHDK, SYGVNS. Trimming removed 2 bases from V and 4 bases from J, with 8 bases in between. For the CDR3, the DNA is TGTGCCAGCAGTGAAAGTCCCGTCTATGGCTACACCTTC. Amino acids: CASSESPVYGYTF.

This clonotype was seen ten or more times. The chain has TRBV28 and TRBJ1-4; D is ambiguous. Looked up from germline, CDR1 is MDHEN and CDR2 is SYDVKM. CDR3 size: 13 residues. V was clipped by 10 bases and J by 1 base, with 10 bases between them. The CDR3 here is CATRRITNEKLFF. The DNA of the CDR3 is TGTGCCACCAGACGGATAACTAATGAAAAACTGTTTTTT.

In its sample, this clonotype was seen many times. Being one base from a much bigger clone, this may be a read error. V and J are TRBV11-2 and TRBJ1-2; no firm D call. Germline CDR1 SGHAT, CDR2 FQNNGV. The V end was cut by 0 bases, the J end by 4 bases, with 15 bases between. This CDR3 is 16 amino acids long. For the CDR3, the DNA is TGTGCCAGCAGCTTAGATCCGGGAAAGCTAGGCTATGGCTACACCTTC. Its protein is CASSLDPGKLGYGYTF. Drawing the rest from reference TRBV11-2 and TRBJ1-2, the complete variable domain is EAGVAQSPRYKIIEKRQSVAFWCNPISGHATLYWYQQILGQGPKLLIQFQNNGVVDDSQLPKDRFSAERLKGVDSTLKIQPAKLEDSAVYLCASSLDPGKLGYGYTFGSGTRLTVV.

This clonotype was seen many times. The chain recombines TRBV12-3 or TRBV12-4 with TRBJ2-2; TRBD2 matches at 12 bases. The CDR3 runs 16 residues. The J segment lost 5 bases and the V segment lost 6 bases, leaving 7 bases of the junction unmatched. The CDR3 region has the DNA TGTGCCAGCAGCCGACTAGCGGGAGTGAAAACCGGGGAGCTGTTTTTT. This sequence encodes CASSRLAGVKTGELFF.

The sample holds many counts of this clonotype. CDR3 loop: CASSDDEREKQFF. The CDR3 DNA follows: TGTGCCAGCAGCGACGATGAGCGGGAGAAACAGTTCTTC. J is TRBJ2-1 and V is TRBV3-1, with 8 nucleotides matching TRBD2. V was clipped by 5 bases and J by 13 bases; unmatched bases: 10. Germline loops: CDR1 LGHDT, CDR2 YNNKEL (reference sequence). The CDR3 is 13 amino acids.

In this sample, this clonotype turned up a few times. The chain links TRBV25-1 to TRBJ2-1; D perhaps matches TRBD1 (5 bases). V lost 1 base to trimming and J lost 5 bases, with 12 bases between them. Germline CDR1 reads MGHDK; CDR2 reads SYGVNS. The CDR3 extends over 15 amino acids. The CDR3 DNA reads TGTGCCAGCAGTGAATCAGGGCCCGCAAACAATGAGCAGTTCTTC. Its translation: CASSESGPANNEQFF.

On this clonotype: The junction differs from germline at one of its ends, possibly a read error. The CDR3 spells CASSFGTEYQPQNF. The CDR3 bases are TGTGCCAGCAGCTTCGGGACAGAGTATCAGCCCCAGAATTTT. The chain recombines TRBV7-2 with TRBJ1-5; 7 bases match TRBD1. This CDR3 region has 14 residues. CDR1 and CDR2 (germline): SGHTA, FQGNSA.

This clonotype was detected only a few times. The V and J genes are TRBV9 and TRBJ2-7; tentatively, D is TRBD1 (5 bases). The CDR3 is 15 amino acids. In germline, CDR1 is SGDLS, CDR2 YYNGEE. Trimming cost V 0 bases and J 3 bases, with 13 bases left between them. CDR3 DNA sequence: TGTGCCAGCAGCGTAGATTTAGGAAGGGGCTACGAGCAGTACTTC. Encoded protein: CASSVDLGRGYEQYF.

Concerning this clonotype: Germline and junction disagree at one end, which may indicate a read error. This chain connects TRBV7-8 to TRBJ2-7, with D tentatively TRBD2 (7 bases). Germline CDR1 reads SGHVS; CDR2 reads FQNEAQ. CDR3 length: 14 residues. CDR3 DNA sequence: TGTGCCAGCAGTGTAGGGGGAGGGGCCTACGACCAGTACTTC. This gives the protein CASSVGGGAYDQYF. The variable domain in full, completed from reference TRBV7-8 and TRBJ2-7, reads GAGVSQSPRYKVAKRGQDVALRCDPISGHVSLFWYQQALGQGPEFLTYFQNEAQLDKSGLPSDRFFAERPEGSVSTLKIQRTQQEDSAVYLCASSVGGGAYDQYFGPGTRLTVT.

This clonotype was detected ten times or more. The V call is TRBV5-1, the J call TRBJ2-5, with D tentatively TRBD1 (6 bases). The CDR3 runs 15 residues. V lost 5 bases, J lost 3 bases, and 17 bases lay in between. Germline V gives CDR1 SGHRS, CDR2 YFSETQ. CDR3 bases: TGCGCCAGCAGTGGGCCTCAGGGGCGAGAAGAGACCCAGTACTTC. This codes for CASSGPQGREETQYF.

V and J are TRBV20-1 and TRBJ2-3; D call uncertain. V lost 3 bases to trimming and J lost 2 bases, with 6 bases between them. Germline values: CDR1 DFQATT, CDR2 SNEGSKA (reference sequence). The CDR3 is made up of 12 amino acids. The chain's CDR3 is CSASLPTDTQYF. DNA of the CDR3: TGCAGTGCTAGTCTTCCCACAGATACGCAGTATTTT.

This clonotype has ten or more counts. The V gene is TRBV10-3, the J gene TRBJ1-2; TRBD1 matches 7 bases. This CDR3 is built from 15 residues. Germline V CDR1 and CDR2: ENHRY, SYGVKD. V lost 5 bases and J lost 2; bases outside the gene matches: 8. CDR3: CAISISHRGNYGYTF. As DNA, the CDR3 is TGTGCCATCAGTATATCGCACAGGGGCAACTATGGCTACACCTTC.

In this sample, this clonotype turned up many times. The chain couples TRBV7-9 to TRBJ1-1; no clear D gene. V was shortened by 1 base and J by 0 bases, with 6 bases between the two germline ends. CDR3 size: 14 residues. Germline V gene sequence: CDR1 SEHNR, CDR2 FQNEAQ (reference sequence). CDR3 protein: CASSLGAVNTEAFF. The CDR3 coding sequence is TGTGCCAGCAGCTTAGGAGCAGTGAACACTGAAGCTTTCTTT.

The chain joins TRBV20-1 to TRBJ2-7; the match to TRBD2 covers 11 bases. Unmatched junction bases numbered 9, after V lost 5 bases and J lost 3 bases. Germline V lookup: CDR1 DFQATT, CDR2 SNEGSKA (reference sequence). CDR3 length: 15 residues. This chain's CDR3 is CSARRLAGGNYEQYF. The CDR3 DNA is TGCAGTGCTCGCAGGCTAGCGGGGGGAAACTACGAGCAGTACTTC.

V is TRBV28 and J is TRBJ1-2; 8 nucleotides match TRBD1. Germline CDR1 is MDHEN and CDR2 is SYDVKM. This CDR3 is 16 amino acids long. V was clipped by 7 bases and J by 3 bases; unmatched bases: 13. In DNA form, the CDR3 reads TGTGCCAGCACCACTTCGACAGGGGTGTTGGACTATGGCTACACCTTC. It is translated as CASTTSTGVLDYGYTF.

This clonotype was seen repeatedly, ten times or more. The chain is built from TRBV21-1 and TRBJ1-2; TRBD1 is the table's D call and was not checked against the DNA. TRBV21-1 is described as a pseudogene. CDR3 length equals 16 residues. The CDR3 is CASSTPGTGFDYGYTF. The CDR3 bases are TGTGCCAGCAGCACACCCGGGACAGGGTTCGACTATGGCTACACCTTC.

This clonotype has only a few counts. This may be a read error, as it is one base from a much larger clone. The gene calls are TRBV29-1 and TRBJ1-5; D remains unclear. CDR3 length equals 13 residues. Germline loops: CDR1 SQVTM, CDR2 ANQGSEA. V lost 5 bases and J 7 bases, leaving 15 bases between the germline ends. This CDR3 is CSVLGLSGQPQHF. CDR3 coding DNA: TGCAGCGTTTTGGGATTATCGGGCCAGCCCCAGCATTTT.

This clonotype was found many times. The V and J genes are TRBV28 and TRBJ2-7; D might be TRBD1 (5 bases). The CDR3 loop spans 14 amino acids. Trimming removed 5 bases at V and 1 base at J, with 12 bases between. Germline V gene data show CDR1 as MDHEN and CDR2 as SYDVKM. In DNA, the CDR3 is TGTGCCAGCAGTCCCCTAGGGGTTTCCTACGAGCAGTACTTC. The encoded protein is CASSPLGVSYEQYF.

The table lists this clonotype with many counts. The CDR3 region is CASSQDSRPGEQYF. Here the CDR3 DNA reads TGCGCCAGCAGCCAAGATTCAAGGCCCGGGGAGCAGTACTTC. The J gene is TRBJ2-7, the V gene TRBV4-3; D uncertain. Trimming left V 0 bases short and J 7 bases short, with 13 bases between. The germline gives CDR1 LGHNA, CDR2 YSLEER. This CDR3 contains 14 residues.

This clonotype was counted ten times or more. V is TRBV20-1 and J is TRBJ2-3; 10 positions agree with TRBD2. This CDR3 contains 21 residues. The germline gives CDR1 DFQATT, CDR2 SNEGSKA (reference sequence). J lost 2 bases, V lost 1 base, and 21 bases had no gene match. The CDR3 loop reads CSARVFRETSGLVPHTDTQYF. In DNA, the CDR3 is TGCAGTGCTAGAGTATTCCGAGAGACTAGCGGGTTGGTCCCCCACACAGATACGCAGTATTTT.